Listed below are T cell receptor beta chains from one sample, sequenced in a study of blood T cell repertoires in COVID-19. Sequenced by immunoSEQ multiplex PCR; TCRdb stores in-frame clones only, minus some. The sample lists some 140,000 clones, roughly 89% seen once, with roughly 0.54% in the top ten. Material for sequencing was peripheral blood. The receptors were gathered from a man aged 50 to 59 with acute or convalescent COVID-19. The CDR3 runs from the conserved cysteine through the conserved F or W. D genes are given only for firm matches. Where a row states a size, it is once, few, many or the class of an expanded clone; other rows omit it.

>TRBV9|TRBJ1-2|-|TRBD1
TGTGCCAGCAGCGTCCTACCGGGACAGGGAGACTATGGCTACACCTTC
CASSVLPGQGDYGYTF
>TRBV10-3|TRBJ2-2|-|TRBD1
TGTGCCATCAGTTCCCCGGGACAGCGTCGGACCGGGGAGCTGTTTTTT
CAISSPGQRRTGELFF
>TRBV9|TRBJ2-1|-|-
TGTGCCAGCAGCGTAGGAGCGGAAGACTACAATGAGCAGTTCTTC
CASSVGAEDYNEQFF
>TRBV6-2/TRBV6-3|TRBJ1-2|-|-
TGTGCCAGCAGTTACGCGGGGAACTATGGCTACACCTTC
CASSYAGNYGYTF
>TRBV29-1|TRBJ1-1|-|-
TGCAGCGCCCGGGACATGGGGAACACTGAAGCTTTCTTT
CSARDMGNTEAFF
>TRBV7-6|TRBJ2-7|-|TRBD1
TGTGCCAGCAGCCAAGACAGGGGTAGGACCTACGAGCAGTACTTC
CASSQDRGRTYEQYF
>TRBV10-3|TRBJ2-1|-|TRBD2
TGTGCCATCAGTGATCTAAGGACTAGCGGGGGCTACAATGAGCAGTTCTTC
CAISDLRTSGGYNEQFF
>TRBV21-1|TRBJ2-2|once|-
TGTGCCAGCAGCAAAGCACCAGGGGGGAACACCGGGGAGCTGTTTTTT
CASSKAPGGNTGELFF
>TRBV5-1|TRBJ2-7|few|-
TGCGCCAGCAGGGGGAGTTTGGAGCAGTACTTC
CASRGSLEQYF
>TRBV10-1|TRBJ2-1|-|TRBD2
TGCGCCAGCAGTGACGAACTAGGACTAGCGGGAGCTAATGAGCAGTTCTTC
CASSDELGLAGANEQFF
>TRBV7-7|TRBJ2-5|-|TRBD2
TGTGCCAGCAGCACGGGACTAGCGGGAGTAGAGACCCAGTACTTC
CASSTGLAGVETQYF
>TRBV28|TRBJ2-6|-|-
TGTGCCAGCAGTTTAGACCTAGCAAAGGGCTCTGGGGCCAACGTCCTGACTTTC
CASSLDLAKGSGANVLTF
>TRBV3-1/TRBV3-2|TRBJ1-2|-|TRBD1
TGTGCCAGCAGCCCGACAGGGGGCGCCTATGGCTACACCTTC
CASSPTGGAYGYTF
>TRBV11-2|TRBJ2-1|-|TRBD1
TGTGCCAGCAGCACCCGGGACAGGGGTCGGCCTGACAATGAGCAGTTCTTC
CASSTRDRGRPDNEQFF
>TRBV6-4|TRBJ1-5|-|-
TGTGCCAGCAGTGCAAACCTATTTATTAGAGGATTTGGCAATCAGCCCCAGCATTTT
CASSANLFIRGFGNQPQHF
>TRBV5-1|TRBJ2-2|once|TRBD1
TGCGCCAGCAGCTTTACGGGACAGTACACCGGGGAGCTGTTTTTT
CASSFTGQYTGELFF
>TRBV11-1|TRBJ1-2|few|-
TGTGCCAGCAGCTCCTCCCCCGGGGGTAACTATGGCTACACCTTC
CASSSSPGGNYGYTF
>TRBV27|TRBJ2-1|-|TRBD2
TGTGCCAGCAGGGGGGGGACTAGCGGGAGTTCCTACAATGAGCAGTTCTTC
CASRGGTSGSSYNEQFF
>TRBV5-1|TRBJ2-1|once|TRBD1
TGCGCCAGCAGCTCACGGACAGGGGCCAGTCTTGAGCAGTTCTTC
CASSSRTGASLEQFF
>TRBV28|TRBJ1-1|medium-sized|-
TGTGCCAGCAGTTTATTTAAGCGGGAGACCCTAAACACTGAAGCTTTCTTT
CASSLFKRETLNTEAFF
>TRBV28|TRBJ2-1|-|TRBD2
TGTGCCAGCAGCGGACTAGCGGGAGGGCGGGCTTCCTACAATGAGCAGTTCTTC
CASSGLAGGRASYNEQFF
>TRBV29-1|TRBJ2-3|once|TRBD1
TGCAGCGCTACGTGGGGACAGGGAGCAGATACGCAGTATTTT
CSATWGQGADTQYF
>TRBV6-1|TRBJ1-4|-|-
TGTGCCAGCAGTGAAACCGGGAACCGTAATGAAAAACTGTTTTTT
CASSETGNRNEKLFF
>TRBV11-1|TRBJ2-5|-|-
TGTGCCAGCAGCGAACAGGGTAAAGAGACCCAGTACTTC
CASSEQGKETQYF
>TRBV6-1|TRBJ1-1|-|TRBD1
TGTGCCAGCAGTGAAAGGACAGGGGGCTTGAACACTGAAGCTTTCTTT
CASSERTGGLNTEAFF
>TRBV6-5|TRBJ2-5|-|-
TGTGCCAGCAGTTACTCCGCCCCGGAGGGGGAGACCCAGTACTTC
CASSYSAPEGETQYF
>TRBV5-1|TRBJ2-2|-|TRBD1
TGCGCCAGCATTCCAGGGGGCACCTCTGCGAACACCGGGGAGCTGTTTTTT
CASIPGGTSANTGELFF
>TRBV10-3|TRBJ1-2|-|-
TGTGCCATCAGTGAGGGCGGGCTATATGGCTACACCTTC
CAISEGGLYGYTF
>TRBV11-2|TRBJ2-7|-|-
TGTGCCAGCAGCCCCCAGCAGGGGCAGTACTTC
CASSPQQGQYF
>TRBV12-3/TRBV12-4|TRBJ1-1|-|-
TGTGCCAGCAGTCCCAGGGTTGGCACTGAAGCTTTCTTT
CASSPRVGTEAFF
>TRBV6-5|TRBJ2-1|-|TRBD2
TGTGCCAGCAGTTACTCGATGCTAGCGGGAACGAATGAGCAGTTCTTC
CASSYSMLAGTNEQFF
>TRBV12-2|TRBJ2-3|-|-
TGTGCAAGTCGCTTTCCCCCTGGACTAGGGCGGGAGGCCAGGTTCCCTCCAGATACGCAGTATTTT
CASRFPPGLGREARFPPDTQYF
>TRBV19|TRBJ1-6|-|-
TGTGCCAGTAGTGTTCCAGACAGGATAAATTCACCCCTCCACTTT
CASSVPDRINSPLHF
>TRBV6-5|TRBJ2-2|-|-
TGTGCCAGCAGTTATGGGGACACCGTCACCGGGGAGCTGTTTTTT
CASSYGDTVTGELFF
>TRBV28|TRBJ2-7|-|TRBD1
TGTGCCAGCAGTTCGGGACAGGCAACCTACGAGCAGTACTTC
CASSSGQATYEQYF
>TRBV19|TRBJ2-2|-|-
TGTGCCACGGGCAGCGGACAGCAGACCGGGGAGCTGTTTTTT
CATGSGQQTGELFF
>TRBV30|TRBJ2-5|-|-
TGTGCCTGGAGTAGAGACACCCAAGAGACCCAGTACTTC
CAWSRDTQETQYF
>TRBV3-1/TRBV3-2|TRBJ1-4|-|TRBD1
TGTGCCAGCAGCCATTTGGACAGGGGCAATGAAAAACTGTTTTTT
CASSHLDRGNEKLFF
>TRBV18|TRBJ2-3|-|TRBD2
TGTGCCAGCTCACCCCCCTGGACTAGCGGGACCACAGATACGCAGTATTTT
CASSPPWTSGTTDTQYF
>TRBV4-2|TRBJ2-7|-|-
TGTGCCAGCAGCCCCCGGACAGAAACCTACGAGCAGTACTTC
CASSPRTETYEQYF
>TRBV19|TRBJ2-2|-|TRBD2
TGTGCCAGTAGTACCGAGTGGGGACTAAACACCGGGGAGCTGTTTTTT
CASSTEWGLNTGELFF
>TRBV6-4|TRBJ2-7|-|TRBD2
TGTGCCAGCAGTGACAGAGGGGGGACTAGCGGGATTGAGCAGTACTTC
CASSDRGGTSGIEQYF
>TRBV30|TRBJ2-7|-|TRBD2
TGTGCCTGGAGATTTGGTAGCGGGTTTAGGGCCTACGAGCAGTACTTC
CAWRFGSGFRAYEQYF
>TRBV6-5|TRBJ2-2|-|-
TGTGCCAGCCTAGGGGCCAGTGGGGAGCTGTTTTTT
CASLGASGELFF
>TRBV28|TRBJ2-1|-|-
TGTGCCAGCAGTTTGAGGGTTGAGCAGTTCTTC
CASSLRVEQFF
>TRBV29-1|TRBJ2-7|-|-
TGCAGTGTAACAACAGGGACCCACGAGCAGTACTTC
CSVTTGTHEQYF
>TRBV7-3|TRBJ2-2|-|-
TGTGCCAGCAGCCCCCTACGAAACACCGGGGAGCTGTTTTTT
CASSPLRNTGELFF
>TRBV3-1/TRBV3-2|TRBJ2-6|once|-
TGTGCCAGCAGCCCACAAACTAGACCCGGTTGGGCCAACGTCCTGACTTTC
CASSPQTRPGWANVLTF
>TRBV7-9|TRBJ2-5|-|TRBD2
TGTGCCAGCAGCTTAAGACTAGCCGGACAAGAGACCCAGTACTTC
CASSLRLAGQETQYF
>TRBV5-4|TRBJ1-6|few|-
TGTGCCAGCAGCTTGGGTACAGAGAGCTCCTATAATTCACCCCTCCACTTT
CASSLGTESSYNSPLHF
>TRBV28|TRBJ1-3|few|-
TGTGCCAGCAGTAGGTTGGGGGACAACTACTACCCCGGAAACACCATATATTTT
CASSRLGDNYYPGNTIYF
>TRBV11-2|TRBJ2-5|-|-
TGTGCCAGCAGCTCTGACGTGAGGGAGACCCAGTACTTC
CASSSDVRETQYF
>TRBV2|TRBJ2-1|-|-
TGTGCCTCGGGGGACAATGAGCAGTTCTTC
CASGDNEQFF
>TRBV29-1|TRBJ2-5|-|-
TGCAGCGTTGTGCAGGGTCCGGAGACCCAGTACTTC
CSVVQGPETQYF
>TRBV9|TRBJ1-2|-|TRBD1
TGTGCCAGCAGTGGGACAGGAGGCGGCTACACCTTC
CASSGTGGGYTF